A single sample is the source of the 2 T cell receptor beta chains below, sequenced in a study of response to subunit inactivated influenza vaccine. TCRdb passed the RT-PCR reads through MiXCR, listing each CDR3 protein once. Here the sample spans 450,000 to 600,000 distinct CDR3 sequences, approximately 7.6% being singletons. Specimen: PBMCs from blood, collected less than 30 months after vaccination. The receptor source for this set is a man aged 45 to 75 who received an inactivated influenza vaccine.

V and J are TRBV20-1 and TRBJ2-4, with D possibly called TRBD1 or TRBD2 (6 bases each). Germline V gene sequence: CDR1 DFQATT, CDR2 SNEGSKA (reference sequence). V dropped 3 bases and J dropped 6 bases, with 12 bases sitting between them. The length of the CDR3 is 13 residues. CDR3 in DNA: TGCAGTGCTAGGAGGGGGGCTCCAAACATTCAGTACTTC. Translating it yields CSARRGAPNIQYF.

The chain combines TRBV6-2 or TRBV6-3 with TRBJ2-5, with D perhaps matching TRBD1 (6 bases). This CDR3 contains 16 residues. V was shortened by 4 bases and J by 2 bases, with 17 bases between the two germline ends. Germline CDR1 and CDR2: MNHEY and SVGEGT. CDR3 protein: CASSSPRRGFQETQYF. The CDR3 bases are TGTGCCAGCAGTTCGCCTAGAAGGGGGTTTCAAGAGACCCAGTACTTC.